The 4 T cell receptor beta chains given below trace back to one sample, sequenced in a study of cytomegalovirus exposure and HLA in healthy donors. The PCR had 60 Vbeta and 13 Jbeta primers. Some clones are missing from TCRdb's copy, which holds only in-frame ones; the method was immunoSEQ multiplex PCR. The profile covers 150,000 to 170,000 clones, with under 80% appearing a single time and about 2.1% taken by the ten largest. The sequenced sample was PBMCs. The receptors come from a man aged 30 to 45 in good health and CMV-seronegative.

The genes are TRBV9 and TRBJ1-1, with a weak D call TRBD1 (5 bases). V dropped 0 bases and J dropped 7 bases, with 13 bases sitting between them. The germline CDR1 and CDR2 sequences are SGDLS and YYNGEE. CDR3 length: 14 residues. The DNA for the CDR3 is TGTGCCAGCAGCGTAGTTATCGGGGGTGGTGAAGCTTTCTTT. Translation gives CASSVVIGGGEAFF.

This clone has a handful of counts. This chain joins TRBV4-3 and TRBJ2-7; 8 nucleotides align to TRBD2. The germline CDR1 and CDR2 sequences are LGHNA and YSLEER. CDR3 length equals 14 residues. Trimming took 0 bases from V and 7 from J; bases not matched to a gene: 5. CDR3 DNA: TGCGCCAGCAGCCAAGATGAAGGCGGGGGGGAGCAGTACTTC. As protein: CASSQDEGGGEQYF.

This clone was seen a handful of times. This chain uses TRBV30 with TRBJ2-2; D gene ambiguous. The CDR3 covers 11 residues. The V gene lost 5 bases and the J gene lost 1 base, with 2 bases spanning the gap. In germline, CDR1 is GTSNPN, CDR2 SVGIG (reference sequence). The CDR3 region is CAWQNTGELFF. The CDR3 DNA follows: TGTGCCTGGCAGAACACCGGGGAGCTGTTTTTT.

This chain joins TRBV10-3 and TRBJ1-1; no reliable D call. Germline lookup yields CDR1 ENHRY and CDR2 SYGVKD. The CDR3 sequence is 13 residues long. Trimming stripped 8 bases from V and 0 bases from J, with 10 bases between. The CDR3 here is CAISLGMNTEAFF. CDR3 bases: TGTGCCATCTCGCTCGGGATGAACACTGAAGCTTTCTTT.